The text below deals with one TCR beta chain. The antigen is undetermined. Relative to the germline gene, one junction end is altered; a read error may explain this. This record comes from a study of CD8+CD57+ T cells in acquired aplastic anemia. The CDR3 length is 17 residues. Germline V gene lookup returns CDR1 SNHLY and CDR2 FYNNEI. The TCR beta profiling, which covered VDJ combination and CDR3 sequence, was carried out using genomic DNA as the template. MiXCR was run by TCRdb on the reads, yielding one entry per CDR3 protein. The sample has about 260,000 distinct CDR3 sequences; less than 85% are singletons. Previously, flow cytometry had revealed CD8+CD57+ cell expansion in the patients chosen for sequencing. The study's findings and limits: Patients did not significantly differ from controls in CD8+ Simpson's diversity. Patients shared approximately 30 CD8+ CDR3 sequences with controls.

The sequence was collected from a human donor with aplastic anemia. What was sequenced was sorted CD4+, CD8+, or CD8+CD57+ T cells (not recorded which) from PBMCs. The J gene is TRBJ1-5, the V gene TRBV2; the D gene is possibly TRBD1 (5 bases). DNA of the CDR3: TGTGCCAGCAGCCCGAGTCCCGGGGGAGACTACAATCAGCACCACCTTTTT. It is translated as CASSPSPGGDYNQHHLF.